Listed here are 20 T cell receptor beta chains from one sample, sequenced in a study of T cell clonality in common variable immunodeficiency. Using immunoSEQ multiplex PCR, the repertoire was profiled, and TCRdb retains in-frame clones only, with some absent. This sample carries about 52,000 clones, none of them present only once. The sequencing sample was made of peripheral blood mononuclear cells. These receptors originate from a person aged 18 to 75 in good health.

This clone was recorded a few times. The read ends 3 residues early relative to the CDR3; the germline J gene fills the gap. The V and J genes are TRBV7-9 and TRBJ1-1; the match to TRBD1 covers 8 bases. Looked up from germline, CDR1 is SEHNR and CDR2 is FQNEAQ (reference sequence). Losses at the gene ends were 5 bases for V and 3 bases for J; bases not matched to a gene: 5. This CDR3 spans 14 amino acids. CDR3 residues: CASSPGQGDTEAFF. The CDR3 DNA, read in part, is TGTGCCAGCAGCCCCGGACAGGGAGACACTGAA.

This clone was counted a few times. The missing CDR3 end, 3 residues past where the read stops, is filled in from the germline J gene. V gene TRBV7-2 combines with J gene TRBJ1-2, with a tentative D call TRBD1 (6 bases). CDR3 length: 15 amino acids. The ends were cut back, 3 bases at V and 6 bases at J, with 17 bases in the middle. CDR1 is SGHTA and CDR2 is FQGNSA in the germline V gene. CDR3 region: CASSFAQGFRDGYTF. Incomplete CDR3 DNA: TGTGCCAGCAGCTTTGCACAGGGTTTTAGGGATGGC.

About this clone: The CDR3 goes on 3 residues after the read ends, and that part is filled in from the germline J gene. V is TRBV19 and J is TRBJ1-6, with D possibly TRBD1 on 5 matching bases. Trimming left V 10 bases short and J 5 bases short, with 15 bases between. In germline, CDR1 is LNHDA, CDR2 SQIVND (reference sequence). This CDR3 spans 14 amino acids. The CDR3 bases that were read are TGTGCCACCACATTGGGGGGGGATAATTCACCC. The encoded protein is CATTLGGDNSP. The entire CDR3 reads CATTLGGDNSPLHF.

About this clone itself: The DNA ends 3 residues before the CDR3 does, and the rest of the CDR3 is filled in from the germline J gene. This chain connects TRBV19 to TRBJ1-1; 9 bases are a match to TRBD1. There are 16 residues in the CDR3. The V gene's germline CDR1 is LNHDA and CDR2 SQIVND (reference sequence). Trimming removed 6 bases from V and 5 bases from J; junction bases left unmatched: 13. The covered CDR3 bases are TGTGCCAGTAGGAGTCTTCCGGGACAGGGAGTAACTGAA. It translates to CASRSLPGQGVTE. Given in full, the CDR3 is CASRSLPGQGVTEAFF.

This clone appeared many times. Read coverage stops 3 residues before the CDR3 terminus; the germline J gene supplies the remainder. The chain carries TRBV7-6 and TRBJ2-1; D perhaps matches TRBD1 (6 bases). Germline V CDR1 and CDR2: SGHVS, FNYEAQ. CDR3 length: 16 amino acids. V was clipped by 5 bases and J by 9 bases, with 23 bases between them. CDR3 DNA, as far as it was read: TGTGCCAGCAGCCCCACGGACAGACCCACTATATGTGAG. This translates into CASSPTDRPTICE. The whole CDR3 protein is CASSPTDRPTICEQFF. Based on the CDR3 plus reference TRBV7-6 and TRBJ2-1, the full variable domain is GAGVSQSPRYKVTKRGQDVALRCDPISGHVSLYWYRQALGQGPEFLTYFNYEAQQDKSGLPNDRFSAERPEGSISTLTIQRTEQRDSAMYRCASSPTDRPTICEQFFGPGTRLTVL.

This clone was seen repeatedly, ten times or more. The covered CDR3 bases are TGTGCCAGTAGTAGAAGCGGGTCGATTAATGAG. Protein sequence: CASSRSGSINE. The entire CDR3 reads CASSRSGSINEQFF. V is TRBV19 and J is TRBJ2-1; D perhaps matches TRBD2 (6 bases). The CDR3 is cut off 3 residues early in the read; its end comes from the germline J gene. V lost 4 bases to trimming and J lost 7 bases, with 14 bases between them. The CDR3 covers 14 residues. Germline V gene lookup returns CDR1 LNHDA and CDR2 SQIVND (reference sequence).

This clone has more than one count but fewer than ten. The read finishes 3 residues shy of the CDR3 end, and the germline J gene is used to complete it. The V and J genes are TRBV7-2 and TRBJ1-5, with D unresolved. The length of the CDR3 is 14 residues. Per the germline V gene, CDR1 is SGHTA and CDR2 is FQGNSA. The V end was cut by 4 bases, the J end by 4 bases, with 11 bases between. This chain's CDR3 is CASSSPNPNQPQHF. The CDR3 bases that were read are TGTGCCAGCAGCTCCCCTAACCCTAATCAGCCC. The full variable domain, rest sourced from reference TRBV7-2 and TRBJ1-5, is GAGVSQSPSNKVTEKGKDVELRCDPISGHTALYWYRQSLGQGLEFLIYFQGNSAPDKSGLPSDRFSAERTGGSVSTLTIQRTQQEDSAVYLCASSSPNPNQPQHFGDGTRLSIL.

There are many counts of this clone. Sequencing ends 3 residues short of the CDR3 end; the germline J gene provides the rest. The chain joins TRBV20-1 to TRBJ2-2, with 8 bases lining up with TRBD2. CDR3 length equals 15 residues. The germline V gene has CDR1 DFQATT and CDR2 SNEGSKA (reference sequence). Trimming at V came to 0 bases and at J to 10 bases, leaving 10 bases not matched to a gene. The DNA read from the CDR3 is TGCAGTGCTAGAGATGGAGTAGCGGGGCTCGAGGAG. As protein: CSARDGVAGLEE. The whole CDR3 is CSARDGVAGLEELFF.

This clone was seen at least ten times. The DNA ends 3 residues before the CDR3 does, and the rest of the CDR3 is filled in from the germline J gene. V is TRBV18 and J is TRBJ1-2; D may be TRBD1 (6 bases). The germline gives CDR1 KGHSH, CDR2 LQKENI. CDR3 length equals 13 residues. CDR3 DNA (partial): TGTGCCAGCTCACCATTGGGGGCGCGAGGC. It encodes CASSPLGARG. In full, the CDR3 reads CASSPLGARGYTF.

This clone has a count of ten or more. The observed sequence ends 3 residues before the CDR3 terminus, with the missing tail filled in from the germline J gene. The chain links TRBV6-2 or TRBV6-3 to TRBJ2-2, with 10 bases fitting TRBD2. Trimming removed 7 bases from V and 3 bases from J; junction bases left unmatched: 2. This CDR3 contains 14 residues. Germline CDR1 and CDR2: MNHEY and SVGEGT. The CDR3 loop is CASISGRDTGELFF. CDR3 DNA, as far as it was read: TGTGCCAGCATCAGCGGGAGGGACACCGGGGAG.

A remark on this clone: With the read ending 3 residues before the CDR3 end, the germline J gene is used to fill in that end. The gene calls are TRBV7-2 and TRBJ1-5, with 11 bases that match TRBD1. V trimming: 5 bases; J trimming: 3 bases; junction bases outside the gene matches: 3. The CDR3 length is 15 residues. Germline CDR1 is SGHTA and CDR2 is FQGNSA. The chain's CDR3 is CASSRTGGLNQPQHF. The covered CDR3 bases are TGTGCCAGCAGCAGGACAGGGGGCCTCAATCAGCCC.

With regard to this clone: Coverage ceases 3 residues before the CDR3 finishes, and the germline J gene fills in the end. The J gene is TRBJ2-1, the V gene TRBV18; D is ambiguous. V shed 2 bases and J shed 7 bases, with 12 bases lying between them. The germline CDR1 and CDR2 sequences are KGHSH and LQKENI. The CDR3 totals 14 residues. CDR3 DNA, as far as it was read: TGTGCCAGCTCACCAAATTCCAGAAATAATGAG. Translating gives CASSPNSRNNE. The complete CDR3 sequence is CASSPNSRNNEQFF.

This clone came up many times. CDR3 protein: CSARAGIYNEQFF. The covered CDR3 bases are TGCAGTGCTCGAGCGGGGATCTACAATGAG. V and J are TRBV20-1 and TRBJ2-1; TRBD2 aligns across 7 bases. The CDR3 end is not reached by the read, which stops 3 residues before it; the germline J gene fills it in. Germline values: CDR1 DFQATT, CDR2 SNEGSKA (reference sequence). The V gene end was trimmed by 5 bases and the J gene end by 3 bases; junction bases not matched to a gene: 4. The CDR3 is 13 amino acids.

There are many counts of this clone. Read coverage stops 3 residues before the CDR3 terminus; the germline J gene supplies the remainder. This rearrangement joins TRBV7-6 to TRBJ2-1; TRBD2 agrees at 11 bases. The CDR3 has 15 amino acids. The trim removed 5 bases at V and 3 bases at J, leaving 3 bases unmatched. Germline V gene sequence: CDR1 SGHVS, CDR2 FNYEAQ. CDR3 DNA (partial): TGTGCCAGCAGCAAGGGACTAGCGGTCTACAATGAG. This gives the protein CASSKGLAVYNE. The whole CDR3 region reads CASSKGLAVYNEQFF.

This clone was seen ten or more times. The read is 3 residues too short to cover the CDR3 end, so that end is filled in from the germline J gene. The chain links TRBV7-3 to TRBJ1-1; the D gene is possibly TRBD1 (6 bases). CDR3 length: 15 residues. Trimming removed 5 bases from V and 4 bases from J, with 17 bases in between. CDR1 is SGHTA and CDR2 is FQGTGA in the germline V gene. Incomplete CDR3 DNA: TGTGCCAGCAGCCCGGTAGGGACAAGGGGCACTGAA. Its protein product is CASSPVGTRGTE. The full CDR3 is CASSPVGTRGTEAFF.

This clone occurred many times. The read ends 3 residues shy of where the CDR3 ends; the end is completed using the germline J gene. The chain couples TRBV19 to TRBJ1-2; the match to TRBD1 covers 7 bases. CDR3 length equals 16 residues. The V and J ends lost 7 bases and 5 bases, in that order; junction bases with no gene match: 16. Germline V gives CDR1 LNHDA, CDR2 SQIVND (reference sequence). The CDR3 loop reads CASTTPAEGAGYGYTF. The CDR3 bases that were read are TGTGCCAGTACCACCCCGGCGGAGGGGGCAGGGTATGGC.

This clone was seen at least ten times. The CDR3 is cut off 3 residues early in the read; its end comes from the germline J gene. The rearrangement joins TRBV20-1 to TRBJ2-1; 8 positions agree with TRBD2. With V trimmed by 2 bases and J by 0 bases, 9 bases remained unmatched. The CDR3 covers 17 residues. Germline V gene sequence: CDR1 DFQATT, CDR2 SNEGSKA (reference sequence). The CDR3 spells CSARPPVAGLSYNEQFF. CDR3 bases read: TGCAGTGCTAGACCCCCGGTAGCGGGGCTCTCCTACAATGAG.

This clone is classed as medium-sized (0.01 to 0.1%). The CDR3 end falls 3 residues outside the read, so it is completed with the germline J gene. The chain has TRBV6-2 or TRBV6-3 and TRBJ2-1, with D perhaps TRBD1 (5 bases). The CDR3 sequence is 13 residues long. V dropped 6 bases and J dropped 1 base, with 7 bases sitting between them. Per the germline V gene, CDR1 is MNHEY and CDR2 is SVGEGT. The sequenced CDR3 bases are TGTGCCAGCAGCTCAGGGTCCTACAATGAG. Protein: CASSSGSYNE. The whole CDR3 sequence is CASSSGSYNEQFF.

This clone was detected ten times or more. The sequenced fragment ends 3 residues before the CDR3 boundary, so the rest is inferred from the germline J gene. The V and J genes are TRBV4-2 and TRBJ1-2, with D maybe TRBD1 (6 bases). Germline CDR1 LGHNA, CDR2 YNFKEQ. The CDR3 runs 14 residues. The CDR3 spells CASSQDNRAGGYTF. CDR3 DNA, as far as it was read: TGTGCCAGCAGCCAAGATAACAGGGCGGGAGGC.

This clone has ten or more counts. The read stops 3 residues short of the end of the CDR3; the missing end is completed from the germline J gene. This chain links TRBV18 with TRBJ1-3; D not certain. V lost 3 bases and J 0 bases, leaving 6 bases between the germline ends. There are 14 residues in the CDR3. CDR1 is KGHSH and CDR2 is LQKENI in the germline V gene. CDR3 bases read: TGTGCCAGCTCACCGGCGGGCTCTGGAAACACC. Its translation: CASSPAGSGNT. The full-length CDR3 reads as CASSPAGSGNTIYF.